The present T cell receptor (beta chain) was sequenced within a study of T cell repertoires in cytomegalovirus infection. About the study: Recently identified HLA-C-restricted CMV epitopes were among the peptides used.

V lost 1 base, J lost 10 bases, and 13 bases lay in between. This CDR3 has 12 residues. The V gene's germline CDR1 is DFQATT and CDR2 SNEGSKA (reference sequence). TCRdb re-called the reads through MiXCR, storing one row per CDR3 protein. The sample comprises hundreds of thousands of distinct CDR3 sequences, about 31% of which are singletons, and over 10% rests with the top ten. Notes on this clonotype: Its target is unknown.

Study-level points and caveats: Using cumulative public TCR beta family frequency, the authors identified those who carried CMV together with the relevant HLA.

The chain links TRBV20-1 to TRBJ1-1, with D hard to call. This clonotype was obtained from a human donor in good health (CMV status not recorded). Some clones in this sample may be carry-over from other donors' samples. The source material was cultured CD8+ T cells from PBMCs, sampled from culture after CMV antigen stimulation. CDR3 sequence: CSARVGGLGAFF. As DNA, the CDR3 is TGCAGTGCTAGAGTGGGAGGGCTGGGAGCTTTCTTT.